These 23 T cell receptor beta chains were sequenced from one sample in a study of blood T cell repertoires in COVID-19. Assay used: immunoSEQ multiplex PCR; TCRdb lists only in-frame clones, some missing. This repertoire shows approximately 290,000 clones, around nine tenths found once; its top ten account for approximately 13%. The sample comprised peripheral blood. These receptors were obtained from a woman aged 60-75 years with acute or convalescent COVID-19.

The chain combines TRBV7-6 with TRBJ2-1; tentatively, D is TRBD2 (6 bases). CDR3 length: 16 residues. Looked up from germline, CDR1 is SGHVS and CDR2 is FNYEAQ. V dropped 2 bases and J dropped 8 bases, with 19 bases sitting between them. The DNA of the CDR3 is TGTGCCAGCAGCTTACGGGGGAGACTAGTGCCTGATGAGCAGTTCTTC. This translates into CASSLRGRLVPDEQFF.

CDR3 amino acids: CAISPGVSEQYF. As DNA, the CDR3 is TGTGCCATCAGTCCGGGTGTTTCCGAGCAGTACTTC. The chain recombines TRBV10-3 with TRBJ2-7; D is ambiguous. CDR1 and CDR2 (germline): ENHRY, SYGVKD. Trimming took 5 bases from V and 6 from J, leaving 11 bases between them. The CDR3 is made up of 12 amino acids.

This chain joins TRBV15 and TRBJ2-1; TRBD2 is a possible D gene (5 bases). V lost 0 bases and J lost 0, with 12 bases in between. Germline CDR1 is LNHNV and CDR2 is YYDKDF (reference sequence). The CDR3 runs to 17 residues. CDR3: CATSRDLASPSYNEQFF. As DNA, the CDR3 is TGTGCCACCAGCAGAGATCTAGCTAGCCCCTCCTACAATGAGCAGTTCTTC.

The chain is built from TRBV15 and TRBJ2-2; D possibly corresponds to TRBD2 (6 bases). CDR3 length equals 16 residues. Deletions cut 5 bases from V and 5 bases from J, with 18 bases between. Germline CDR1 is LNHNV and CDR2 is YYDKDF (reference sequence). Here the CDR3 DNA reads TGTGCCACCAGCCCTGAGATTGGAGGAGGGACCGGGGAGCTGTTTTTT. It encodes CATSPEIGGGTGELFF.

This sequence joins TRBV7-8 and TRBJ1-5, with D possibly TRBD1 on 6 matching bases. CDR1 is SGHVS and CDR2 is FQNEAQ in the germline V gene. The CDR3 loop spans 15 amino acids. Between the trimmed V and J ends, which lost 4 bases and 4 bases, there was a span of 14 bases. This CDR3 is CASSYLDRHNQPQHF. The CDR3 DNA reads as TGTGCCAGCAGCTATCTGGACAGACATAATCAGCCCCAGCATTTT.

This chain uses TRBV4-1 with TRBJ1-2, with 9 bases aligning to TRBD1. The CDR3 runs to 15 residues. V shed 1 base, J shed 8 bases, and the junction held 8 bases outside the gene matches. Germline V lookup: CDR1 MGHRA, CDR2 YSYEKL. CDR3 nucleotide sequence: TGCGCCAGCAGCCAAGTCGGGACAGGGAGAGGAGGCTACACCTTC. Its translation is CASSQVGTGRGGYTF.

This CDR3 is CASSLASGGAYNSPLHF. Here the CDR3 DNA reads TGTGCCAGCAGCTTAGCTTCGGGGGGGGCCTATAATTCACCCCTCCACTTT. The chain is built from TRBV7-2 and TRBJ1-6, with a tentative D call TRBD1 (5 bases). V lost 0 bases to trimming and J lost 2 bases, with 11 bases between them. The germline gives CDR1 SGHTA, CDR2 FQGNSA. The CDR3 loop spans 17 amino acids.

This clone was seen just once. The J gene is TRBJ2-6, the V gene TRBV6-4; D gene unclear. The germline gives CDR1 MRHNA, CDR2 SNTAGT. The CDR3 is made up of 15 amino acids. Trimming removed 1 base from V and 1 base from J, with 5 bases in between. The CDR3: CASSDWPSGANVLTF. CDR3 nucleotide sequence: TGTGCCAGCAGTGACTGGCCGTCTGGGGCCAACGTCCTGACTTTC.

The chain has TRBV5-1 and TRBJ1-2, with 9 bases that match TRBD1. V shed 1 base and J 7 bases; nucleotides not matched to a gene: 23. The CDR3 runs 20 residues. Germline assignment: CDR1 SGHRS and CDR2 YFSETQ. CDR3 amino acids: CASSLQVFGTGFTGGIGYTF. In nucleotides, the CDR3 is TGCGCCAGCAGCTTGCAGGTATTCGGGACAGGGTTTACAGGGGGCATTGGCTACACCTTC.

The rearrangement links TRBV5-8 to TRBJ2-1; TRBD2 matches at 11 bases. Per the germline V gene, CDR1 is SGHTS and CDR2 is YDEGEE. After removal of 0 bases from V and 12 bases from J, the junction contained 8 bases not matched to a gene. The CDR3 consists of 15 residues. CDR3 sequence: CASSLGLAGLLAQFF. In DNA, the CDR3 is TGTGCCAGCAGCTTGGGACTAGCGGGGCTCCTCGCGCAGTTCTTC.

The V call is TRBV7-2, the J call TRBJ2-1, with a tentative D call TRBD2 (5 bases). The germline gives CDR1 SGHTA, CDR2 FQGNSA. V lost 7 bases and J 7 bases, leaving 17 bases between the germline ends. The CDR3 runs to 14 residues. The CDR3 region is CASTPARPGNEQFF. Here the CDR3 DNA reads TGTGCCAGCACCCCCGCCAGGCCGGGGAATGAGCAGTTCTTC.

The chain employs TRBV5-6 and TRBJ1-1, with D tentatively TRBD1 (5 bases). This CDR3 has 13 residues. V lost 2 bases and J 3 bases, leaving 8 bases between the germline ends. The V gene's germline CDR1 is SGHDT and CDR2 YYEEEE. This chain's CDR3 is CASSFREYTEAFF. The CDR3 bases are TGTGCCAGCAGCTTCAGGGAATACACTGAAGCTTTCTTT.

CDR3 sequence (DNA): TGTGCCAGCTCTCCTCGACGGGAGGTCGGGTATGGCTACACCTTC. It is translated as CASSPRREVGYGYTF. The chain uses TRBV18 and TRBJ1-2; D is undetermined. This CDR3 spans 15 amino acids. V lost 6 bases and J lost 5, with 19 bases in between. Germline lookup yields CDR1 KGHSH and CDR2 LQKENI.

The chain couples TRBV11-2 to TRBJ1-2, with TRBD1 as a possible D gene (5 bases). The CDR3 loop spans 16 amino acids. Germline CDR1 is SGHAT and CDR2 is FQNNGV. Between the trimmed V and J ends, which lost 5 bases and 6 bases, there was a span of 22 bases. CDR3 bases: TGTGCCAGCAGCCCCAGTGTTTTGCACAGGACCGATGGCTACACCTTC. Translating gives CASSPSVLHRTDGYTF. Combining the CDR3 with reference TRBV11-2 and TRBJ1-2 gives the whole variable domain EAGVAQSPRYKIIEKRQSVAFWCNPISGHATLYWYQQILGQGPKLLIQFQNNGVVDDSQLPKDRFSAERLKGVDSTLKIQPAKLEDSAVYLCASSPSVLHRTDGYTFGSGTRLTVV.

The rearrangement links TRBV9 to TRBJ1-2; TRBD1 aligns across 8 bases. The CDR3 consists of 15 residues. After removal of 0 bases from V and 3 bases from J, the junction contained 4 bases not matched to a gene. Germline V lookup: CDR1 SGDLS, CDR2 YYNGEE. The CDR3 DNA is TGTGCCAGCAGCGTAGAGGCAGGGGGCGACTATGGCTACACCTTC. It encodes CASSVEAGGDYGYTF.

This clone appeared a single time. The V gene is TRBV7-2, the J gene TRBJ1-2, with a possible D match to TRBD1 (6 bases). The germline V and J ends were trimmed by 7 bases and 6 bases, with 15 bases remaining between them. The CDR3 has 13 amino acids. Germline V CDR1 and CDR2: SGHTA, FQGNSA. CDR3 residues: CASNPAGAHGYTF. The DNA for the CDR3 is TGTGCCAGCAACCCTGCGGGGGCGCATGGCTACACCTTC.

With regard to this clone: The same CDR3 is also encoded by other DNA sequences in this sample. V gene TRBV19 combines with J gene TRBJ2-7; TRBD1 aligns across 10 bases. The CDR3 is made up of 13 amino acids. V was clipped by 5 bases and J by 4 bases; unmatched bases: 2. The germline CDR1 and CDR2 sequences are LNHDA and SQIVND (reference sequence). CDR3: CASSSGQGYEQYF. In DNA, the CDR3 is TGTGCCAGTAGTTCGGGACAGGGGTACGAGCAGTACTTC.

The chain combines TRBV18 with TRBJ1-1; perhaps TRBD1 as D (6 bases). This CDR3 is 13 amino acids long. V lost 9 bases, J lost 1 base, and 12 bases lay in between. In germline, CDR1 is KGHSH, CDR2 LQKENI. The DNA for the CDR3 is TGTGCCAGTTCGGGGGGCCGGAACACTGAAGCTTTCTTT. This sequence encodes CASSGGRNTEAFF.

This clone was detected once. The gene calls are TRBV7-8 and TRBJ2-5; unclear D gene. Germline values: CDR1 SGHVS, CDR2 FQNEAQ. V gave up 1 base and J gave up 5 bases, with 11 bases separating them. This CDR3 contains 14 residues. The CDR3 nucleotides read TGTGCCAGCAGCTTAGTGGAGAACATGGAGACCCAGTACTTC. This codes for CASSLVENMETQYF.

In its sample, this clone was seen once. CDR3 bases: TGTGCCAGCAGTTACGACAGGGGGAAGGCTGGCTACACCTTC. Translated: CASSYDRGKAGYTF. The chain joins TRBV6-5 to TRBJ1-2; TRBD1 matches at 9 bases. J lost 7 bases, V lost 2 bases, and 5 bases had no gene match. Germline lookup yields CDR1 MNHEY and CDR2 SVGAGI. The CDR3 is 14 amino acids.

This chain uses TRBV9 with TRBJ2-2; the match to TRBD1 covers 8 bases. The junction had 8 bases not matched to a gene; V was cut back by 4 bases and J by 6 bases. This CDR3 is built from 15 residues. Germline lookup yields CDR1 SGDLS and CDR2 YYNGEE. CDR3 amino acids: CASSPRTGTPGELFF. CDR3 DNA: TGTGCCAGCAGCCCCAGGACAGGGACCCCCGGGGAGCTGTTTTTT.

The gene calls are TRBV7-2 and TRBJ1-2; 11 bases map to TRBD1. CDR1 SGHTA and CDR2 FQGNSA come from the germline V gene. Losses at the gene ends were 4 bases for V and 4 bases for J; bases not matched to a gene: 2. CDR3 size: 14 residues. The CDR3 DNA reads TGTGCCAGCAGCTCGGGACAGGGGGTCTATGGCTACACCTTC. Amino acid sequence: CASSSGQGVYGYTF.

The chain has TRBV29-1 and TRBJ2-5, with D possibly TRBD2 on 6 matching bases. The ends were cut back, 3 bases at V and 5 bases at J, with 10 bases in the middle. The CDR3 loop spans 12 amino acids. Germline V gene data show CDR1 as SQVTM and CDR2 as ANQGSEA. The DNA for the CDR3 is TGCAGCGTTGAGTACGGGAGTGAGACCCAGTACTTC. This translates into CSVEYGSETQYF.